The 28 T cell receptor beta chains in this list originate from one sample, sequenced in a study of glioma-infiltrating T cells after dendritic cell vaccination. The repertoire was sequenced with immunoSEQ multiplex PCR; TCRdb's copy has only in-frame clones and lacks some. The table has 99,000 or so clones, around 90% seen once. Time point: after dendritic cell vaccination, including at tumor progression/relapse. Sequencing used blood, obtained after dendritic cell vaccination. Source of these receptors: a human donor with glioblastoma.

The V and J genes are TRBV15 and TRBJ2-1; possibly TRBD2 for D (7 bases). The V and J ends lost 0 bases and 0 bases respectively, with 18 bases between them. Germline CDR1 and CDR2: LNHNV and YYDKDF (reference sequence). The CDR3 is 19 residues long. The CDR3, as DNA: TGTGCCACCAGCAGAGATCGTGGGGCGGGGGCTAGCTCCTACAATGAGCAGTTCTTC. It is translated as CATSRDRGAGASSYNEQFF. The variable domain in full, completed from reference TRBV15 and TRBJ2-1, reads DAMVIQNPRYQVTQFGKPVTLSCSQTLNHNVMYWYQQKSSQAPKLLFHYYDKDFNNEADTPDNFQSRRPNTSFCFLDIRSPGLGDTAMYLCATSRDRGAGASSYNEQFFGPGTRLTVL.

In DNA, the CDR3 is TGTGCCAGCGCCGGGACTAGCGTACAAGAGACCCAGTACTTC. It codes for CASAGTSVQETQYF. This chain joins TRBV6-6 and TRBJ2-5, with TRBD2 identical over 10 bases. With V trimmed by 8 bases and J by 2 bases, 5 bases remained unmatched. The germline V gene encodes CDR1 MNHNY and CDR2 SVGAGI (reference sequence). This CDR3 spans 14 amino acids.

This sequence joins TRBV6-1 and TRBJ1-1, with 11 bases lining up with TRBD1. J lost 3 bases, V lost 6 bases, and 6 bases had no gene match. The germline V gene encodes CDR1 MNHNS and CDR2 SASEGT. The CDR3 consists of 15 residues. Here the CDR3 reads CASRGQGALYTEAFF. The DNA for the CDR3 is TGTGCCAGCAGAGGACAGGGGGCATTGTACACTGAAGCTTTCTTT.

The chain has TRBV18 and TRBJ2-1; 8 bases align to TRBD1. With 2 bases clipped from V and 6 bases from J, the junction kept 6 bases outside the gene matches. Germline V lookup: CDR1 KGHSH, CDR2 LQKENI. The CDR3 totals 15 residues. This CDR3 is CASSPATGALNEQFF. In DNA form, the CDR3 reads TGTGCCAGCTCACCAGCGACAGGGGCTCTCAATGAGCAGTTCTTC.

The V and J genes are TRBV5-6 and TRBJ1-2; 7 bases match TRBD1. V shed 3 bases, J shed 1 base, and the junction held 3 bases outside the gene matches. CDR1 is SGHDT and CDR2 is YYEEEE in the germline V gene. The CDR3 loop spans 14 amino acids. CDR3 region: CASSWDSRNYGYTF. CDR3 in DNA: TGTGCCAGCAGCTGGGACAGCCGTAACTATGGCTACACCTTC.

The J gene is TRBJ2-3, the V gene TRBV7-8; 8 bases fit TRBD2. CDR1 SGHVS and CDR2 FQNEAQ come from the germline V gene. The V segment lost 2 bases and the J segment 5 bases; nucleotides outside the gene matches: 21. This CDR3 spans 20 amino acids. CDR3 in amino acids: CASSLIFSVSGEQGGDTQYF. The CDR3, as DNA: TGTGCCAGCAGCTTAATCTTTAGTGTTAGCGGGGAGCAGGGTGGAGATACGCAGTATTTT.

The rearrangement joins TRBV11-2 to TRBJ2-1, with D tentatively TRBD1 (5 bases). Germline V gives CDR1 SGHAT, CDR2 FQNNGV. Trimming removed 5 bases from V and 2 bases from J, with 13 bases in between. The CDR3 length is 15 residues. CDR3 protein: CASSLSQGTYNEQFF. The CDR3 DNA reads TGTGCCAGCAGCCTTAGTCAGGGTACCTACAATGAGCAGTTCTTC. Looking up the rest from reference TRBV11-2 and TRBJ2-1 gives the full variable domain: EAGVAQSPRYKIIEKRQSVAFWCNPISGHATLYWYQQILGQGPKLLIQFQNNGVVDDSQLPKDRFSAERLKGVDSTLKIQPAKLEDSAVYLCASSLSQGTYNEQFFGPGTRLTVL.

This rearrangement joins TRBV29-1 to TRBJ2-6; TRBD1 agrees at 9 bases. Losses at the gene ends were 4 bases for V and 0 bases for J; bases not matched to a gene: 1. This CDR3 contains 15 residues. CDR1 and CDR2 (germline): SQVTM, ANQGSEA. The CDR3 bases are TGCAGCGTTGGGACAGGGGTCTCTGGGGCCAACGTCCTGACTTTC. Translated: CSVGTGVSGANVLTF. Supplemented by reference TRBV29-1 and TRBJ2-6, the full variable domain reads SAVISQKPSRDICQRGTSLTIQCQVDSQVTMMFWYRQQPGQSLTLIATANQGSEATYESGFVIDKFPISRPNLTFSTLTVSNMSPEDSSIYLCSVGTGVSGANVLTFGAGSRLTVL.

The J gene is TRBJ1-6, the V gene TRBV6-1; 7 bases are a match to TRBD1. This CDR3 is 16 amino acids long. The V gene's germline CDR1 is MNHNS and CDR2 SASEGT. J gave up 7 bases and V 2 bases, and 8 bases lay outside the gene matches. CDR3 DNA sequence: TGTGCCAGCAGTGAACCCTGGGACAGAGGAAATTCACCCCTCCACTTT. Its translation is CASSEPWDRGNSPLHF.

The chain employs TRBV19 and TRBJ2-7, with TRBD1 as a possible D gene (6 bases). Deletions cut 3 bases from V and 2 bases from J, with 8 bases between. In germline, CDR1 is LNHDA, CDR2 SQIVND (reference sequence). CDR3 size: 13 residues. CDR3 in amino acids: CASSIDRTYEQYF. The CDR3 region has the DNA TGTGCCAGTAGTATTGACAGGACCTACGAGCAGTACTTC.

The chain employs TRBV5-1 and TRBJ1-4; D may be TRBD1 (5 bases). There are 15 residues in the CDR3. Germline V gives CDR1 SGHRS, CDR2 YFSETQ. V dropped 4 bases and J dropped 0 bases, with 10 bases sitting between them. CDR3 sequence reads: CASSPGGATNEKLFF. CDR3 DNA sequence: TGCGCCAGCAGCCCTGGGGGGGCAACTAATGAAAAACTGTTTTTT.

In DNA form, the CDR3 reads TGTGCCAGCAGCTTAGTTTCGGGTTCCCGATCTGACAATGAGCAGTTCTTC. Translating gives CASSLVSGSRSDNEQFF. The V call is TRBV11-3, the J call TRBJ2-1; the D is unclear. This CDR3 contains 17 residues. V was shortened by 1 base and J by 5 bases, with 18 bases between the two germline ends. Germline V lookup: CDR1 SGHNT, CDR2 YENEEA.

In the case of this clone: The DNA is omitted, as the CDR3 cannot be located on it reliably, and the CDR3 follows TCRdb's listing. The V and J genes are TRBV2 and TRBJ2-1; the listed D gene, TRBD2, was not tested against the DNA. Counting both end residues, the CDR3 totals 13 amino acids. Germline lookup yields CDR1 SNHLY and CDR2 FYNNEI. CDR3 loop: CASVGSGSPPRFF.

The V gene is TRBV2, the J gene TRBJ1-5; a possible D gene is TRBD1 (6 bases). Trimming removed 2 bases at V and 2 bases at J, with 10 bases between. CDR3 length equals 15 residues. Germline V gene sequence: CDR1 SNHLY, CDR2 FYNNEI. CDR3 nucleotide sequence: TGTGCCAGCAGTGAATCCGGACAGCGCAATCAGCCCCAGCATTTT. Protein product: CASSESGQRNQPQHF.

CDR3 DNA: TGTGCCAGCAGTTTAGGGAACGGGGCCGGGGAGCTGTTTTTT. Encoded protein: CASSLGNGAGELFF. V gene TRBV27 combines with J gene TRBJ2-2; D might be TRBD2 (5 bases). The CDR3 has 14 residues. Deletions cut 2 bases from V and 6 bases from J, with 10 bases between. Germline-derived CDR1 and CDR2 are MNHEY and SMNVEV (reference sequence).

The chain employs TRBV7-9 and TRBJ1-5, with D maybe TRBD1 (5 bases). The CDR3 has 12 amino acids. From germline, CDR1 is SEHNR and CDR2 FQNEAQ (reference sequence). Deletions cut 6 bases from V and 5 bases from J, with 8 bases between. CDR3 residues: CASRRGDQPQHF. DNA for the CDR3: TGTGCCAGCAGACGGGGGGATCAGCCCCAGCATTTT. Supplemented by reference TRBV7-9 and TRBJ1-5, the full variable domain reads DTGVSQNPRHKITKRGQNVTFRCDPISEHNRLYWYRQTLGQGPEFLTYFQNEAQLEKSRLLSDRFSAERPKGSFSTLEIQRTEQGDSAMYLCASRRGDQPQHFGDGTRLSIL.

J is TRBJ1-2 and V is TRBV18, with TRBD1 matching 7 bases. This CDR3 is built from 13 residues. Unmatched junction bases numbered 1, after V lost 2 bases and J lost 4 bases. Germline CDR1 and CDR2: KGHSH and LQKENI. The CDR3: CASSPSGGYGYTF. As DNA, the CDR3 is TGTGCCAGCTCACCATCAGGGGGCTATGGCTACACCTTC.

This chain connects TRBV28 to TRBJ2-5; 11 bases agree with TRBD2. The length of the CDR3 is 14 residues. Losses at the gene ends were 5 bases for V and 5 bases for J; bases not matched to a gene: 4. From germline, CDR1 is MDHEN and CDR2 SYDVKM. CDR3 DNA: TGTGCCAGCAGTCGTAGCGGGGGGGCTGAGACCCAGTACTTC. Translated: CASSRSGGAETQYF.

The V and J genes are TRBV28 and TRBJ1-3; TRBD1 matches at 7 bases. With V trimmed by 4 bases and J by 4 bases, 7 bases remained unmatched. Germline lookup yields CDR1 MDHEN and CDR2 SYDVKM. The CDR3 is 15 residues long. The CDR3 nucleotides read TGTGCCAGCAGTTCCGGGACAGTTCAGGGAAACACCATATATTTT. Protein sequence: CASSSGTVQGNTIYF.

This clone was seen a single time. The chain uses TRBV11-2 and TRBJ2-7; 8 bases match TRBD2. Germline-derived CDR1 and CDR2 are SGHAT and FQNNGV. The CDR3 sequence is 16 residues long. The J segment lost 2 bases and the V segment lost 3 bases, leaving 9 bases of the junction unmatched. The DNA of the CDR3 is TGTGCCAGCAGCTTCCGCGGCGGGAGGTTTACCTACGAGCAGTACTTC. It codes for CASSFRGGRFTYEQYF. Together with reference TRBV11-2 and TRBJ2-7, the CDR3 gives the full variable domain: EAGVAQSPRYKIIEKRQSVAFWCNPISGHATLYWYQQILGQGPKLLIQFQNNGVVDDSQLPKDRFSAERLKGVDSTLKIQPAKLEDSAVYLCASSFRGGRFTYEQYFGPGTRLTVT.

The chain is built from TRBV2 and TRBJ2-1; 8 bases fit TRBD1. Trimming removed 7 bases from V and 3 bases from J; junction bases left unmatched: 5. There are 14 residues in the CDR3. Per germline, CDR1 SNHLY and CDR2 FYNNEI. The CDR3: CASTRDRNYNEQFF. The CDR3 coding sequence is TGTGCCAGCACAAGGGACAGGAACTACAATGAGCAGTTCTTC.

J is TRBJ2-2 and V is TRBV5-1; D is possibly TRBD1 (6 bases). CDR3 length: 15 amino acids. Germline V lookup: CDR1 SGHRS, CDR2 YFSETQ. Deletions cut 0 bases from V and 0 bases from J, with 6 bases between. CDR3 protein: CASSLDRANTGELFF. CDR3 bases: TGCGCCAGCAGCTTGGACAGGGCGAACACCGGGGAGCTGTTTTTT. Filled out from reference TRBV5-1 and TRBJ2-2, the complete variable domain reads KAGVTQTPRYLIKTRGQQVTLSCSPISGHRSVSWYQQTPGQGLQFLFEYFSETQRNKGNFPGRFSGRQFSNSRSEMNVSTLELGDSALYLCASSLDRANTGELFFGEGSRLTVL.

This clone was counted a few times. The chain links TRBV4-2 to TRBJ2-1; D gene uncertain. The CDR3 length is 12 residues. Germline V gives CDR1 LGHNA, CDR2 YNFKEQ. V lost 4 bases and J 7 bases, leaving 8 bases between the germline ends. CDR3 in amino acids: CASSLTQNEQFF. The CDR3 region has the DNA TGTGCCAGCAGCCTCACTCAAAATGAGCAGTTCTTC.

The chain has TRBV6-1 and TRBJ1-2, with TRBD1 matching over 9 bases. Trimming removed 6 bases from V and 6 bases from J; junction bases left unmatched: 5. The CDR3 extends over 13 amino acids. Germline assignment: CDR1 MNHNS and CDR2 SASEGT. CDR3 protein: CASRDTGGDGYTF. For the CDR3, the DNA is TGTGCCAGCAGGGATACAGGGGGCGATGGCTACACCTTC.

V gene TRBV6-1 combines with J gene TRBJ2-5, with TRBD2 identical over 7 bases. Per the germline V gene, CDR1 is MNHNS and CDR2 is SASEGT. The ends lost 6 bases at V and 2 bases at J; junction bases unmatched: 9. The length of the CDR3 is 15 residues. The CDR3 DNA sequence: TGTGCCAGCAGCCTCCCACGGGGGGTTCAAGAGACCCAGTACTTC. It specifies CASSLPRGVQETQYF.

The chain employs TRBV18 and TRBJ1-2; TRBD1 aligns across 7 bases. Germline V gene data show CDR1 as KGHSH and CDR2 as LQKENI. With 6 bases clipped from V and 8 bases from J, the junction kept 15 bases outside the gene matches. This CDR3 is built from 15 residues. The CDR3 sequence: CASSPEHRGAGGYTF. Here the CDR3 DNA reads TGTGCCAGCTCCCCCGAACACAGGGGCGCGGGAGGCTACACCTTC.

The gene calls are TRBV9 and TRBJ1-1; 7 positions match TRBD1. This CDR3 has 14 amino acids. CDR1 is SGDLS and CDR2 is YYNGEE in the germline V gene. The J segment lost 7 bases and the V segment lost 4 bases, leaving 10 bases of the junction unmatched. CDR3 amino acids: CASSILTGPHEAFF. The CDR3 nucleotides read TGTGCCAGCAGCATCTTGACAGGGCCCCATGAAGCTTTCTTT. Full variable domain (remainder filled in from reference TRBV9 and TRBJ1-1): DSGVTQTPKHLITATGQRVTLRCSPRSGDLSVYWYQQSLDQGLQFLIQYYNGEERAKGNILERFSAQQFPDLHSELNLSSLELGDSALYFCASSILTGPHEAFFGQGTRLTVV.

The CDR3 nucleotides read TGTGCCAGCAGCATACCCGGGGGGGCCCAGTACTTC. Its protein is CASSIPGGAQYF. The chain joins TRBV7-8 to TRBJ2-5; TRBD2 aligns across 8 bases. Germline V gene lookup returns CDR1 SGHVS and CDR2 FQNEAQ. V was pared by 5 bases and J by 9 bases, with 5 bases of the junction left unmatched. The CDR3 spans 12 residues.